Sequencing of this T cell receptor beta chain was carried out in a study of T cells in narcolepsy. Study-level points and caveats: Same-patient CSF and blood CD4+ T cell clonotypes included HCRT-specific and TRIB2-specific autoreactive ones.

In germline, CDR1 is SGHTA, CDR2 FQGNSA. V shed 0 bases and J 7 bases; nucleotides not matched to a gene: 10. The length of the CDR3 is 16 residues. Data came from immunoSEQ multiplex PCR; TCRdb stores just in-frame clones and leaves some out. In the table there are about 24,000 clones, about 81% of which are singletons. With regard to this clone: The antigen remains unidentified.

The sequence was collected from a human donor in good health. Source material: memory (CD45RA-) CD4+ T cells from blood. The chain combines TRBV7-2 with TRBJ1-2; 8 bases map to TRBD1. CDR3 sequence (DNA): TGTGCCAGCAGCTTAGCGCGATCGTCAGGGGGCGGTGGCTACACCTTC. It translates to CASSLARSSGGGGYTF.